This is a list of T cell receptor beta chains from one sample in a study of shared clonotypes between healthy human individuals. The table came from immunoSEQ multiplex PCR; TCRdb's copy has only in-frame clones and leaves some out. This table has some 2,500,000 clones, 92% appearing once. Sequenced: naive CD4+ T cells from PBMCs. The receptor source for this set is a man in his late teens or twenties in good health. Some clones in this sample may be carry-over from other donors' samples. Each CDR3 is given with its conserved first and last residue. The D gene is left open where the match is weak. Where a row states a size, it is once, few, many or the class of an expanded clone; other rows omit it.

CDR3 length	D gene	clone size	V gene	J gene	CDR3 DNA	CDR3 protein
14	-	-	TRBV9	TRBJ1-2	TGTGCCAGCAGCGTAGATGGGACCCCCTATGGCTACACCTTC	CASSVDGTPYGYTF
13	TRBD1	-	TRBV2	TRBJ2-4	TGTGCCAGCAGTGGTGACAGGGTTGCTCTTCAGTACTTC	CASSGDRVALQYF
14	TRBD1	-	TRBV19	TRBJ2-3	TGTGCCAGTAGTCTCAACAGGGGCGCAGATACGCAGTATTTT	CASSLNRGADTQYF
14	TRBD1	-	TRBV6-1	TRBJ1-5	TGTGCCACTACGAGGACAGGGATCGATCAGCCCCAGCATTTT	CATTRTGIDQPQHF
14	-	-	TRBV2	TRBJ1-1	TGTGCCAGCAGAGGTACTACACGGAACACTGAAGCTTTCTTT	CASRGTTRNTEAFF
14	-	-	TRBV6-1	TRBJ1-2	TGTGCCAGCAGTGAAGTAGGGCAAAACTATGGCTACACCTTC	CASSEVGQNYGYTF
13	-	-	TRBV6-5	TRBJ2-1	TGTGCCAGCAGTTACTCGCGGGACAGTGAGCAGTTCTTC	CASSYSRDSEQFF
14	TRBD1	-	TRBV29-1	TRBJ1-1	TGCAGCGTTGTCCCCAGGACAGGGGCGACTGAAGCTTTCTTT	CSVVPRTGATEAFF
13	-	few	TRBV7-9	TRBJ1-1	TGTGCCAGCAGCTCCTCCGTGGGGACTGAAGCTTTCTTT	CASSSSVGTEAFF
12	-	-	TRBV15	TRBJ2-7	TGTGCCACCAGCAGGGACTACTACGAGCAGTACTTC	CATSRDYYEQYF
17	-	-	TRBV28	TRBJ2-2	TGTGCCAGCAGGCCCGGACGCCGAGGAAGGGGCACCGGGGAGCTGTTTTTT	CASRPGRRGRGTGELFF
15	-	-	TRBV28	TRBJ1-2	TGTGCCAGCAGTTTACCCCTACGAGCCGGGGGCGGCTACACCTTC	CASSLPLRAGGGYTF
14	-	-	TRBV28	TRBJ1-3	TGTGCCAGCAGTGGGGCGGCCGCTGGAAACACCATATATTTT	CASSGAAAGNTIYF
12	-	-	TRBV19	TRBJ1-5	TGTGCCAGTAGTCCCCTCACGAGGCCCCAGCATTTT	CASSPLTRPQHF
13	-	once	TRBV5-4	TRBJ2-1	TGTGCCAGCAGCTCGGACCCTAACGGTGAGCAGTTCTTC	CASSSDPNGEQFF
16	-	-	TRBV7-9	TRBJ2-3	TGTGCCAGCAGCTTGGGGGGACAGCGGGACACAGATACGCAGTATTTT	CASSLGGQRDTDTQYF
13	-	-	TRBV25-1	TRBJ2-2	TGTGCCAGCAGTGACCCCTCGGAGGGGGAGCTGTTTTTT	CASSDPSEGELFF
14	TRBD1	-	TRBV18	TRBJ1-1	TGTGCCAGCTCACCATCGACAGGGGACACTGAAGCTTTCTTT	CASSPSTGDTEAFF
14	TRBD2	once	TRBV9	TRBJ2-1	TGTGCCAGCAAAGTCGGACTAGCGGACAATGAGCAGTTCTTC	CASKVGLADNEQFF
17	TRBD2	-	TRBV7-2	TRBJ2-2	TGTGCCAGCAGCTTATGGAGCGGGGCTGGGAACACCGGGGAGCTGTTTTTT	CASSLWSGAGNTGELFF
15	TRBD2	-	TRBV7-2	TRBJ2-1	TGTGCCAGCAGCTTAGCTAGCGGGAGGGCCAATGAGCAGTTCTTC	CASSLASGRANEQFF
12	-	-	TRBV7-6	TRBJ2-3	TGTGCCAGCAGCTTAGTAGAAGATACGCAGTATTTT	CASSLVEDTQYF
13	-	once	TRBV2	TRBJ1-5	TGTGCCAGCACAGGGTATAGCAATCAGCCCCAGCATTTT	CASTGYSNQPQHF
16	-	-	TRBV5-1	TRBJ2-6	TGCGCCAGCAGCTTGTACGAAATGGCTGGGGCCAACGTCCTGACTTTC	CASSLYEMAGANVLTF
15	TRBD2	few	TRBV18	TRBJ2-2	TGTGCCAGCTCACCAGGGACTAGCAACACCGGGGAGCTGTTTTTT	CASSPGTSNTGELFF
18	TRBD2	-	TRBV2	TRBJ2-5	TGTGCCAGCAGTGAAAAGAGCTTGGTGACTAGCGGGAGACAGACCCAGTACTTC	CASSEKSLVTSGRQTQYF
14	-	-	TRBV7-9	TRBJ2-5	TGTGCCAGCAGCCCGACGAGGGCGGGGGAGACCCAGTACTTC	CASSPTRAGETQYF
12	-	once	TRBV2	TRBJ2-7	TGTGCCAGCAGGGGGGACTTTTACGAGCAGTACTTC	CASRGDFYEQYF
16	-	-	TRBV28	TRBJ1-1	TGTGCCAGCAGCCCCTCCCACGGGGGGAGTACCAGTCGGGCTTTCTTT	CASSPSHGGSTSRAFF
14	-	-	TRBV11-3	TRBJ2-7	TGTGCCAGCAGCTCCAGCGAGGGGTGGGGCGAGCAGTACTTC	CASSSSEGWGEQYF
14	-	-	TRBV28	TRBJ1-2	TGTGCCAGCAGTTTACCAGGCCCTGCTGGTGGCTACACCTTC	CASSLPGPAGGYTF